In this sample, the clone carrying this TCR beta chain turned up a few times. Its matching antigen is unknown. This specimen comes from a study of CD8 T cells in ankylosing spondylitis. Study observations and caveats: Disease-linked clones had a CD8+ phenotype and relatively low frequency in peripheral blood.

Trimming removed 0 bases from V and 1 base from J, with 11 bases in between. Germline-derived CDR1 and CDR2 are SGDLS and YYNGEE. CDR3 length: 15 residues. Construction of TCR beta libraries was performed using quantitative 5'-RACE with molecular barcodes. TCRdb ran MiXCR on the 5' RACE reads and lists one entry per CDR3 protein. The top ten clones hold around 4.2% of a sample with under 250,000 distinct CDR3 sequences, around 32% of them seen once. The rearrangement joins TRBV9 to TRBJ2-7, with D perhaps matching TRBD2 (6 bases). This sequence originates from a male donor with ankylosing spondylitis or in good health (not recorded which). Sequencing used blood, either unsorted or a sorted T cell fraction (not recorded which). The CDR3 reads CASSVGWGDSYEQYF. In DNA, the CDR3 is TGTGCCAGCAGCGTAGGTTGGGGGGATTCCTACGAGCAGTACTTC.